Below are 24 T cell receptor beta chains sequenced from a single sample in a study of cytomegalovirus exposure and HLA in healthy donors. The PCR employed 60 Vbeta primers together with 13 Jbeta primers. TCRdb keeps only in-frame clones here, not all; method: immunoSEQ multiplex PCR. The table records over 150,000 clones, 75% to 85% of them present only once. Sequenced sample: PBMCs. These receptors originate from a man younger than 45 in good health and CMV-seropositive.

This sequence joins TRBV7-9 and TRBJ1-2; TRBD1 matches 10 bases. The CDR3 is 17 residues long. After removal of 0 bases from V and 2 bases from J, the junction contained 6 bases not matched to a gene. Germline V gene sequence: CDR1 SEHNR, CDR2 FQNEAQ (reference sequence). CDR3 nucleotides: TGTGCCAGCAGCTTAGCGCATGACAGGGGGCGCAACTATGGCTACACCTTC. Translating it yields CASSLAHDRGRNYGYTF.

The V gene is TRBV5-1, the J gene TRBJ1-1; weak D call: TRBD1 (5 bases). Germline loops: CDR1 SGHRS, CDR2 YFSETQ. Between the trimmed V and J ends, which lost 0 bases and 1 base, there was a span of 10 bases. This CDR3 is 15 amino acids long. The CDR3: CASSLGTGGNTEAFF. In nucleotides, the CDR3 is TGCGCCAGCAGCTTGGGAACGGGGGGGAACACTGAAGCTTTCTTT. The entire variable domain, with the rest obtained from reference TRBV5-1 and TRBJ1-1, is as follows: KAGVTQTPRYLIKTRGQQVTLSCSPISGHRSVSWYQQTPGQGLQFLFEYFSETQRNKGNFPGRFSGRQFSNSRSEMNVSTLELGDSALYLCASSLGTGGNTEAFFGQGTRLTVV.

This clone has only one observation. The chain couples TRBV9 to TRBJ2-5, with D uncertain. Trimming stripped 0 bases from V and 0 bases from J, with 6 bases between. CDR1 is SGDLS, CDR2 YYNGEE, per germline. The CDR3 extends over 14 amino acids. CDR3 sequence (DNA): TGTGCCAGCAGCGTAGCCCCGGACCAAGAGACCCAGTACTTC. Residues: CASSVAPDQETQYF.

This rearrangement joins TRBV21-1 to TRBJ1-2; the table assigns TRBD1, which was not confirmed against the DNA. TRBV21-1 is a recognized pseudogene. There are 15 residues in the CDR3. CDR3 residues: CASSKDGRGLYGYTF. CDR3 coding DNA: TGTGCCAGCAGCAAAGACGGCAGGGGGTTATATGGCTACACCTTC.

This chain links TRBV9 with TRBJ2-1; a possible D gene is TRBD1 (5 bases). Germline CDR1 and CDR2: SGDLS and YYNGEE. CDR3 size: 16 residues. Trimming took off 3 bases at V and 9 bases at J, with 22 bases between the two ends. CDR3 sequence: CASSDFSSTRVAEQFF. The CDR3 DNA reads TGTGCCAGCAGCGATTTCTCGTCTACCAGGGTAGCTGAGCAGTTCTTC.

V usage is TRBV6-4 and J usage is TRBJ1-1, with 7 bases matching TRBD1. The germline gives CDR1 MRHNA, CDR2 SNTAGT. Trimming took 6 bases from V and 1 from J; bases not matched to a gene: 5. CDR3 length: 14 residues. CDR3 sequence (DNA): TGTGCCAGCAGGGAAGACAGGGAGAACACTGAAGCTTTCTTT. It is translated as CASREDRENTEAFF.

CDR3 sequence (DNA): TGTGCCAGCAGTTTAGCGGGAACCGAGCATGAGCAGTTCTTC. Protein product: CASSLAGTEHEQFF. The rearrangement joins TRBV28 to TRBJ2-1; TRBD2 might be the D (6 bases). Per the germline V gene, CDR1 is MDHEN and CDR2 is SYDVKM. The CDR3 is 14 amino acids. The V end was cut by 2 bases, the J end by 8 bases, with 13 bases between.

The genes are TRBV18 and TRBJ1-1; no clear D. This CDR3 region has 15 residues. CDR1 and CDR2 from the germline V gene are KGHSH and LQKENI. The V and J ends lost 3 bases and 0 bases respectively, with 11 bases between them. CDR3 sequence: CASSPLEVMNTEAFF. DNA of the CDR3: TGTGCCAGCTCACCCCTTGAGGTGATGAACACTGAAGCTTTCTTT. The full variable domain, its missing parts supplied by reference TRBV18 and TRBJ1-1, is NAGVMQNPRHLVRRRGQEARLRCSPMKGHSHVYWYRQLPEEGLKFMVYLQKENIIDESGMPKERFSAEFPKEGPSILRIQQVVRGDSAAYFCASSPLEVMNTEAFFGQGTRLTVV.

The V call is TRBV19, the J call TRBJ1-1; D is ambiguous. Deletions cut 1 base from V and 5 bases from J, with 8 bases between. The germline V gene has CDR1 LNHDA and CDR2 SQIVND (reference sequence). The CDR3 is 13 amino acids. The chain's CDR3 is CASSIGRETEAFF. CDR3 coding DNA: TGTGCCAGTAGTATAGGGAGGGAAACTGAAGCTTTCTTT.

The V and J genes are TRBV4-3 and TRBJ1-2; D unresolved. The CDR3 spans 13 residues. The ends were cut back, 3 bases at V and 4 bases at J, with 9 bases in the middle. Germline CDR1 is LGHNA and CDR2 is YSLEER. DNA of the CDR3: TGCGCCAGCAGCCAGGAGGGCGGCTATGGCTACACCTTC. The encoded protein is CASSQEGGYGYTF.

This clone has a single count. CDR3 DNA sequence: TGTGCCAGCAGCATGACATCTGAGCAGTTCTTC. This encodes CASSMTSEQFF. The genes are TRBV5-8 and TRBJ2-1; D is unresolved. Germline V gene lookup returns CDR1 SGHTS and CDR2 YDEGEE. Trimming shortened V by 4 bases and J by 9 bases, and 8 bases separated the two germline ends. The CDR3 contains 11 residues.

The sample holds one count of this clone. The rearrangement uses TRBV11-3 and TRBJ1-1; possibly TRBD1 for D (5 bases). From germline, CDR1 is SGHNT and CDR2 YENEEA. This CDR3 spans 14 amino acids. Trimming took 7 bases from V and 3 from J, leaving 15 bases between them. The CDR3 here is CASTGAGVDTEAFF. The CDR3, as DNA: TGTGCCAGCACCGGGGCGGGGGTCGACACTGAAGCTTTCTTT. Using reference TRBV11-3 and TRBJ1-1 for the parts outside the CDR3, the full variable domain is EAGVVQSPRYKIIEKKQPVAFWCNPISGHNTLYWYLQNLGQGPELLIRYENEEAVDDSQLPKDRFSAERLKGVDSTLKIQPAELGDSAVYLCASTGAGVDTEAFFGQGTRLTVV.

V is TRBV27 and J is TRBJ2-1, with 7 bases matching TRBD2. The CDR3 is 16 amino acids. V lost 5 bases, J lost 4 bases, and 11 bases stayed unmatched. Looked up from germline, CDR1 is MNHEY and CDR2 is SMNVEV (reference sequence). This CDR3 reads CASSPQREAAYNEQFF. The DNA for the CDR3 is TGTGCCAGCAGTCCTCAACGGGAGGCCGCTTACAATGAGCAGTTCTTC.

This clone was counted only a few times. The gene calls are TRBV5-6 and TRBJ1-5; 8 bases are shared with TRBD1. The CDR3 totals 16 residues. Per the germline V gene, CDR1 is SGHDT and CDR2 is YYEEEE. Unmatched junction bases numbered 9, after V lost 4 bases and J lost 3 bases. The CDR3 reads CASSIRQGRFNQPQHF. Here the CDR3 DNA reads TGTGCCAGCAGCATCAGACAGGGGAGGTTCAATCAGCCCCAGCATTTT.

This rearrangement joins TRBV5-8 to TRBJ1-4, with D tentatively TRBD1 (5 bases). Germline CDR1 SGHTS, CDR2 YDEGEE. V lost 0 bases to trimming and J lost 5 bases, with 8 bases between them. The CDR3 is 14 amino acids. CDR3 protein: CASSLGQQNEKLFF. DNA of the CDR3: TGTGCCAGCAGCTTGGGACAGCAGAATGAAAAACTGTTTTTT.

This chain uses TRBV19 with TRBJ2-7; TRBD2 aligns across 13 bases. V lost 3 bases to trimming and J lost 5 bases; unmatched junction nucleotides: 10. CDR1 is LNHDA, CDR2 SQIVND, per germline (reference sequence). The CDR3 totals 17 residues. CDR3 coding DNA: TGTGCCAGTAGTATCAGAAGGACTAGCGGGGGTGTCCACGAGCAGTACTTC. This gives the protein CASSIRRTSGGVHEQYF.

The V call is TRBV23-1, the J call TRBJ2-1; 11 bases match TRBD2. TRBV23-1 falls under the ORF class, with uncertain function. There are 18 residues in the CDR3. J gave up 1 base and V 5 bases, and 10 bases lay outside the gene matches. The CDR3 coding sequence is TGCGCCAGCAGTAGCACTAGCGGGAGCAGATGTTCCTACAATGAGCAGTTCTTC. Translated, it gives CASSSTSGSRCSYNEQFF.

The rearrangement uses TRBV15 and TRBJ2-3, with D unclear. From germline, CDR1 is LNHNV and CDR2 YYDKDF (reference sequence). V lost 0 bases and J lost 0, with 13 bases in between. CDR3 size: 17 residues. CDR3: CATSRDRGAPSTDTQYF. CDR3 nucleotides: TGTGCCACCAGCAGAGATCGCGGCGCCCCTAGCACAGATACGCAGTATTTT.

Concerning this clone: The identical CDR3 is also encoded by other nucleotide sequences in the sample. The chain employs TRBV6-5 and TRBJ2-1; TRBD2 is a possible D gene (6 bases). Germline V gives CDR1 MNHEY, CDR2 SVGAGI. V was shortened by 2 bases and J by 7 bases, with 6 bases between the two germline ends. The CDR3 runs 12 residues. CDR3 nucleotides: TGTGCCAGCAGTTACGGAGGGAATGAGCAGTTCTTC. Its protein is CASSYGGNEQFF.

The sample holds one count of this clone. The V and J genes are TRBV5-5 and TRBJ2-7; TRBD1 matches 7 bases. The V gene end was trimmed by 1 base and the J gene end by 2 bases; junction bases not matched to a gene: 6. The CDR3 has 15 amino acids. The V gene's germline CDR1 is SGHKS and CDR2 YYEKEE (reference sequence). CDR3 nucleotide sequence: TGTGCCAGCAGCTTGAGGGGGACAGACCCCTACGAGCAGTACTTC. As protein: CASSLRGTDPYEQYF.

V usage is TRBV14 and J usage is TRBJ2-1; TRBD2 agrees at 7 bases. CDR3 length: 15 amino acids. Germline V gene lookup returns CDR1 SGHDN and CDR2 FVKESK. V was clipped by 1 base and J by 3 bases; unmatched bases: 3. This CDR3 is CASSQGTSYYNEQFF. The DNA for the CDR3 is TGTGCCAGCAGCCAAGGGACTAGTTACTACAATGAGCAGTTCTTC.

The V gene is TRBV27, the J gene TRBJ1-1; 9 positions agree with TRBD1. Trimming at V came to 3 bases and at J to 7 bases, leaving 9 bases not matched to a gene. Germline V CDR1 and CDR2: MNHEY, SMNVEV (reference sequence). The CDR3 length is 15 residues. CDR3 loop: CASSLGGQGTREAFF. DNA of the CDR3: TGTGCCAGCAGTTTGGGCGGACAGGGGACTCGTGAAGCTTTCTTT.

V and J are TRBV7-9 and TRBJ2-3; 13 nucleotides agree with TRBD2. CDR3 length: 17 residues. Germline-derived CDR1 and CDR2 are SEHNR and FQNEAQ (reference sequence). V dropped 3 bases and J dropped 5; count of bases not matched to a gene: 8. CDR3 protein: CASSFPTSGGWEDTQYF. The CDR3 nucleotides are TGTGCCAGCAGCTTTCCGACTAGCGGGGGGTGGGAAGATACGCAGTATTTT.

This chain joins TRBV5-1 and TRBJ2-1; 11 bases align to TRBD1. Unmatched junction bases numbered 13, after V lost 5 bases and J lost 0 bases. The germline gives CDR1 SGHRS, CDR2 YFSETQ. This CDR3 is 19 amino acids long. CDR3 sequence reads: CASRPAGTGGGYSYNEQFF. The CDR3 DNA follows: TGCGCCAGCAGACCCGCCGGGACAGGGGGGGGGTACTCCTACAATGAGCAGTTCTTC.